Shown below are 12 T cell receptor beta chains from a single sample sequenced in a study of breast tumors, draining lymph nodes, adjacent tissues. Axillary draining lymph nodes of breast cancer patients supplied the node samples. TCRdb processed the multiplex PCR reads anew with MiXCR; each CDR3 protein has one entry. The top ten clones hold under 6.5% of a sample with approximately 100,000 distinct CDR3 sequences, 30% of them seen once. The sample consisted of axillary lymph node tissue. The receptors stem from a female donor with breast cancer. Some clones in this sample may be carry-over from other donors' samples.

V is TRBV19 and J is TRBJ1-5, with D unresolved. Looked up from germline, CDR1 is LNHDA and CDR2 is SQIVND (reference sequence). The CDR3 loop spans 14 amino acids. Trimming pared 6 bases from V and 5 bases from J, leaving 14 bases between. CDR3 DNA: TGTGCCAGTAGCTCCCGAGTAGGGCATCAGCCCCAGCATTTT. As protein: CASSSRVGHQPQHF.

This clonotype was seen many times. The gene calls are TRBV25-1 and TRBJ2-7, with a tentative D call TRBD1 (6 bases). The CDR3 sequence is 14 residues long. Deletions cut 3 bases from V and 5 bases from J, with 14 bases between. Germline loops: CDR1 MGHDK, CDR2 SYGVNS. CDR3 sequence: CASSDQGSWDEQYF. The CDR3 bases are TGTGCCAGCAGTGACCAGGGGAGTTGGGACGAGCAGTACTTC.

This clonotype was observed many times. The V gene is TRBV20-1, the J gene TRBJ2-1, with 9 bases identical to TRBD2. Losses at the gene ends were 0 bases for V and 6 bases for J; bases not matched to a gene: 3. This CDR3 contains 14 residues. The germline V gene has CDR1 DFQATT and CDR2 SNEGSKA (reference sequence). The CDR3 sequence is CSARDSGSSNEQFF. The CDR3 DNA is TGCAGTGCTAGAGATAGCGGGAGCAGCAATGAGCAGTTCTTC.

This clonotype came up many times. The chain employs TRBV6-5 and TRBJ2-1, with TRBD2 identical over 14 bases. The CDR3 has 15 amino acids. The germline gives CDR1 MNHEY, CDR2 SVGAGI. J lost 13 bases, V lost 4 bases, and 9 bases had no gene match. In nucleotides, the CDR3 is TGTGCCAGCAGTTCCGGGACTAGCGGGAGAGGAGGTCAGTTCTTC. Translation: CASSSGTSGRGGQFF.

The J gene is TRBJ2-6, the V gene TRBV15, with D unresolved. The germline V gene has CDR1 LNHNV and CDR2 YYDKDF (reference sequence). The CDR3 sequence is 18 residues long. The V and J ends lost 1 base and 0 bases respectively, with 13 bases between them. DNA of the CDR3: TGTGCCACCAGCAGAGGACCCGGGCTGTGCTCTGGGGCCAACGTCCTGACTTTC. It is translated as CATSRGPGLCSGANVLTF.

This clonotype has a count of ten or more. This sequence joins TRBV5-1 and TRBJ2-2; D remains ambiguous. Germline V gene lookup returns CDR1 SGHRS and CDR2 YFSETQ. V was clipped by 5 bases and J by 2 bases, with 10 bases between them. This CDR3 contains 14 residues. CDR3 amino acids: CASRDLPNTGELFF. CDR3 sequence (DNA): TGCGCCAGCAGGGACCTTCCAAACACCGGGGAGCTGTTTTTT.

A word on this clonotype: This may come from a read error, since a much larger clone is one base off. V is TRBV5-6 and J is TRBJ2-1; TRBD1 matches 11 bases. CDR1 SGHDT and CDR2 YYEEEE come from the germline V gene. There are 15 residues in the CDR3. The chain's CDR3 is CASSLWTGGYNERFF. The CDR3 DNA is TGTGCCAGCAGCCTGTGGACAGGGGGCTACAATGAGCGGTTCTTC.

This chain links TRBV3-1 with TRBJ2-6, with D perhaps being TRBD1 or TRBD2 (5 bases each). The ends were cut back, 1 base at V and 0 bases at J, with 19 bases in the middle. CDR3 length: 20 amino acids. Per germline, CDR1 LGHDT and CDR2 YNNKEL (reference sequence). Here the CDR3 reads CASSQGYWVGTSSGANVLTF. The CDR3 coding sequence is TGTGCCAGCAGCCAAGGGTACTGGGTAGGGACCAGCTCTGGGGCCAACGTCCTGACTTTC.

The rearrangement uses TRBV19 and TRBJ1-2; 8 bases match TRBD1. Germline V gene data show CDR1 as LNHDA and CDR2 as SQIVND (reference sequence). The CDR3 sequence is 14 residues long. V dropped 4 bases and J dropped 4; count of bases not matched to a gene: 5. The CDR3 loop is CASSSQGAGYGYTF. The CDR3 nucleotides read TGTGCCAGTAGTAGCCAGGGGGCAGGCTATGGCTACACCTTC.

This clonotype appeared many times. The chain joins TRBV20-1 to TRBJ2-2; TRBD2 agrees at 13 bases. V gave up 3 bases and J gave up 7 bases; unmatched junction bases: 2. This CDR3 is 14 amino acids long. In germline, CDR1 is DFQATT, CDR2 SNEGSKA (reference sequence). CDR3 DNA sequence: TGCAGTGCTAGGACTAGCGGGAGGCACGGGGAGCTGTTTTTT. This codes for CSARTSGRHGELFF.

This clonotype was seen at least ten times. The chain has TRBV14 and TRBJ1-2; perhaps TRBD1 as D (5 bases). Per the germline V gene, CDR1 is SGHDN and CDR2 is FVKESK. The CDR3 is made up of 14 amino acids. V lost 2 bases and J 7 bases, leaving 14 bases between the germline ends. CDR3 amino acids: CASSQSSGIFGYTF. The DNA for the CDR3 is TGTGCCAGCAGCCAAAGTTCAGGGATTTTTGGCTACACCTTC.

This clonotype has ten or more counts. This sequence joins TRBV15 and TRBJ2-5, with 9 positions matching TRBD2. The CDR3 sequence is 14 residues long. Germline CDR1 reads LNHNV; CDR2 reads YYDKDF (reference sequence). The V and J ends lost 4 bases and 5 bases, in that order; junction bases with no gene match: 5. The DNA of the CDR3 is TGTGCCACCAGCAATAGCGGGAGTGGTGAGACCCAGTACTTC. Translation gives CATSNSGSGETQYF. The whole variable domain, filled in from reference TRBV15 and TRBJ2-5, reads DAMVIQNPRYQVTQFGKPVTLSCSQTLNHNVMYWYQQKSSQAPKLLFHYYDKDFNNEADTPDNFQSRRPNTSFCFLDIRSPGLGDTAMYLCATSNSGSGETQYFGPGTRLLVL.